This T cell receptor (beta chain) was obtained from a study of chronic HIV infection and antiretroviral therapy. MiXCR was run by TCRdb on the 5' RACE reads, yielding one entry per CDR3 protein. The sample records 40,000 or so distinct CDR3 sequences, around 8.7% being singletons. Ten or more counts support this clonotype. There are 17 residues in the CDR3. Per germline, CDR1 MNHNS and CDR2 SASEGT. V was cut by 1 base and J by 0 bases, with 13 bases left in between. The chain uses TRBV6-1 and TRBJ2-1; D perhaps matches TRBD2 (5 bases). The sequenced material came from peripheral blood. This sequence was found in an adult who had HIV and had not received antiretroviral therapy, or was an uninfected healthy control (not recorded which). The CDR3 spells CASSEVVARSSYNEQFF. DNA for the CDR3: TGTGCCAGCAGTGAAGTTGTAGCGAGAAGCTCCTACAATGAGCAGTTCTTC.